This TCR beta chain was retrieved from a study of blood T cell repertoires in COVID-19. Study details: The United States, Italy and Spain supplied acute and convalescent COVID-19 samples. Sources were T cells, B-cell-depleted T cells, or PBMCs; the material itself was cDNA or gDNA.

By sample share, this clone is medium-sized (0.01 to 0.1%). In the study's own analysis: Amplification with reference gene primers provided the estimates of nucleated cell counts. TCRdb's table, derived via immunoSEQ multiplex PCR, lists solely in-frame clones and lacks some. That table furnishes V, J and clone size, whereas the DNA furnished D and trimming. The data hold around 35,000 clones, with approximately 85% observed a single time. The CDR3 sequence is 13 residues long. In germline, CDR1 is MDHEN, CDR2 SYDVKM. V was shortened by 6 bases and J by 7 bases, with 12 bases between the two germline ends.

J is TRBJ1-4 and V is TRBV28; D is undetermined. The sequence came from a human donor in a cohort sampled during active COVID-19. Sample: peripheral blood. The chain's CDR3 is CASRVKRVEKLFF. The DNA for the CDR3 is TGTGCCAGCAGAGTGAAGAGGGTTGAAAAACTGTTTTTT.